The sequence of this T cell receptor (beta chain) was determined in a study of high-grade serous ovarian cancer treatment subgroups. Tumor samples were obtained before definitive surgery or chemotherapy. Germline-derived CDR1 and CDR2 are SGDLS and YYNGEE. The CDR3 sequence is 15 residues long. V was pared by 0 bases and J by 6 bases, with 12 bases between. The table came from immunoSEQ multiplex PCR; TCRdb's copy has only in-frame clones and leaves some out. The table has roughly 15,000 clones, roughly nine tenths seen once. The TCR comes from a human donor with high-grade serous ovarian cancer. The J gene is TRBJ1-4, the V gene TRBV9; D gene ambiguous. The sequencing input was tumor tissue. CDR3 sequence reads: CASSVGAHWDEKLFF. As DNA, the CDR3 is TGTGCCAGCAGCGTAGGGGCTCACTGGGATGAAAAACTGTTTTTT. The full variable domain, its missing parts supplied by reference TRBV9 and TRBJ1-4, is DSGVTQTPKHLITATGQRVTLRCSPRSGDLSVYWYQQSLDQGLQFLIQYYNGEERAKGNILERFSAQQFPDLHSELNLSSLELGDSALYFCASSVGAHWDEKLFFGSGTQLSVL.